This T cell receptor beta chain was observed in a study of shared clonotypes between healthy human individuals. Repertoires were generated with immunoSEQ multiplex PCR, while TCRdb's copy carries only in-frame clones and drops some. The table records approximately 940,000 clones, approximately 80% of them present only once. The CDR3 is made up of 14 amino acids. In germline, CDR1 is MNHEY, CDR2 SMNVEV (reference sequence). V was shortened by 2 bases and J by 9 bases, with 16 bases between the two germline ends. Findings and limits, study-wide: All-four-donor shared clonotypes had higher generation probabilities than non-shared clonotypes did. The rarefaction results pointed to incomplete sorted-subset sequencing despite large depth. Naive subsets usually exceeded memory subsets in estimated richness.

A CD45RA+ naive subset and a CD45RA-negative memory subset were split from CD4+ cells. This clone was counted between two and nine times. Its specificity is not known. The clonotype was recovered from a man younger than 30 in good health. Sequenced input: memory CD4+ T cells sorted from blood. Subset specified: CD45RA-negative fraction. This chain connects TRBV27 to TRBJ1-1; D ambiguous. The CDR3 loop reads CASSLGGHNVQAFF. The CDR3 DNA is TGTGCCAGCAGTTTAGGTGGGCATAACGTCCAAGCTTTCTTT.